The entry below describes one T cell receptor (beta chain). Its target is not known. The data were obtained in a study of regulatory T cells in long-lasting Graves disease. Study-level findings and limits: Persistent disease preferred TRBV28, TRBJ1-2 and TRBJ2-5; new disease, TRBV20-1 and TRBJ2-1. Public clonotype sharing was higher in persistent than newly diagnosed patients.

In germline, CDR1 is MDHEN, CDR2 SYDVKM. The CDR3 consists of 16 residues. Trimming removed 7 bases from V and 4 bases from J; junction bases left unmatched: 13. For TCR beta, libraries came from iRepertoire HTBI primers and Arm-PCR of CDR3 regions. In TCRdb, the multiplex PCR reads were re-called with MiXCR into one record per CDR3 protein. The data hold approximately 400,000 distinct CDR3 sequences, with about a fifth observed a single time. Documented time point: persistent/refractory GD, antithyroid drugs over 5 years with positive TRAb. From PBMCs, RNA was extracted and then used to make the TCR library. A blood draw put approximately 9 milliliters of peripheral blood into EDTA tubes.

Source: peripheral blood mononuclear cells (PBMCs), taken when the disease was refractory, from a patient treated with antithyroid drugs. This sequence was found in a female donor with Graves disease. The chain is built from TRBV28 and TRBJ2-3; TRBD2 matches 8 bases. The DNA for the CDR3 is TGTGCCAGCAACCTAAATAGCGGGAAACACGCAGATACGCAGTATTTT. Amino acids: CASNLNSGKHADTQYF.